These T cell receptor beta chains were read from a single sample in a study of T cell responses to AZD1222 COVID-19 vaccine. Libraries were prepared by immunoSEQ multiplex PCR; TCRdb keeps only in-frame clonotypes and omits some of them. The sample consists of around 190,000 clones, 91% of them appearing once. Sequenced here: peripheral blood, sampled 28 days after the second AZD1222 dose. These receptors originate from an adult who received the AZD1222 COVID-19 vaccine. CDR3s leave out the opening cysteine and the closing phenylalanine or tryptophan.

>TRBV29-1|TRBJ2-1
SVEDRATRLGEQF
>TRBV6-5|TRBJ1-5
ASSYARGDNQPQH
>TRBV5-1|TRBJ1-2
ASSLVGGDYGYT
>TRBV6-6|TRBJ2-6
ASSFTGTSGFSGANVLT
>TRBV18|TRBJ2-3
ASSPDRRRGDTQY
>TRBV10-3|TRBJ1-2
AISESKGLGGYT
>TRBV11-2|TRBJ2-2
ASSFSIGLAGTGELF
>TRBV3-1/TRBV3-2|TRBJ2-7
ASSHVTSGKGYEQY
>TRBV18|TRBJ2-2
ASLTGANTGELF
>TRBV30|TRBJ2-5
AWSRGSQETQY
>TRBV7-2|TRBJ1-5
ASSFLYSNQPQH
>TRBV4-2|TRBJ2-2
ASSPGTGDTGELF
>TRBV5-5|TRBJ1-1
ASSFVSTNTEAF
>TRBV7-9|TRBJ1-2
ASSLSSAPYGYT
>TRBV7-9|TRBJ1-5
ASSLAGVSNQPQH
>TRBV3-1/TRBV3-2|TRBJ1-5
ASSQGSANQPQH
>TRBV11-3|TRBJ2-3
ASSLGGARMDTQY
>TRBV29-1|TRBJ1-1
SVGRGGILTEAF
>TRBV29-1|TRBJ1-6
SVGQGTNSPLH
>TRBV5-1|TRBJ2-7
ASSKGGLQYEQY
>TRBV19|TRBJ1-5
ASSIQGEQPQH
>TRBV2|TRBJ1-1
ASSESPNTEAF
>TRBV19|TRBJ1-5
ASSTLRTGSNQPQH
>TRBV19|TRBJ2-4
ASSKEAKNIQY
>TRBV7-9|TRBJ1-2
ASSSGTGNYGYT
>TRBV5-5|TRBJ1-5
ASSQTRNQPQH
>TRBV5-3|TRBJ1-1
ARSLIVRALVRAEAF
>TRBV6-5|TRBJ1-6
ATARDLNYNSPLH
>TRBV7-9|TRBJ1-4
ASRPTGGTEKLF
>TRBV30|TRBJ1-3
AWSVLGTSGNTIY
>TRBV4-2|TRBJ1-1
ASSQGSGGLGTEAF
>TRBV3-1/TRBV3-2|TRBJ2-7
ASSQNSGSSYEQY
>TRBV3-1/TRBV3-2|TRBJ2-7
ASSHGTRVQVQY
>TRBV6-4|TRBJ1-5
ASSDSGTGRSNQPQH
>TRBV5-1|TRBJ2-1
ASSPDRSSYNEQF
>TRBV2|TRBJ1-1
ASNRWGDPRMNTEAF
>TRBV9|TRBJ1-2
ASSVATSGGYT